A selection of T cell receptor beta chains follows, all from one sample in a study of blood T cell repertoires in COVID-19. TCRdb's table, derived via immunoSEQ multiplex PCR, lists solely in-frame clones and lacks some. The sample lists around 200,000 clones, roughly 80% occurring once. Sequencing input: peripheral blood. These receptor sequences come from a woman aged 40 to 50 with active or convalescent COVID-19. Each CDR3 is given with its conserved first and last residue. The D gene is left open where the match is weak. A clone size is listed for some rows: how often the clone was seen (once, few, many), or a class if it is expanded.

v_call	cdr3_length	clone_size	d_call	j_call	cdr3_aa	cdr3_nt
TRBV4-3	13	once	-	TRBJ2-7	CASSQAGGQEQYF	TGCGCCAGCAGCCAAGCTGGTGGCCAAGAGCAGTACTTC
TRBV30	13	-	-	TRBJ2-7	CAWTRAASYEQYF	TGTGCCTGGACCAGGGCTGCGAGCTACGAGCAGTACTTC
TRBV7-8	16	-	-	TRBJ2-1	CASSLRLPISYNEQFF	TGTGCCAGCAGCTTAAGACTGCCTATCTCCTACAATGAGCAGTTCTTC
TRBV27	14	-	-	TRBJ1-5	CASSIAGSNQPQHF	TGTGCCAGCAGTATAGCGGGGAGCAATCAGCCCCAGCATTTT
TRBV27	14	-	-	TRBJ1-3	CASSLSHSGNTIYF	TGTGCCAGCAGTTTATCTCACTCTGGAAACACCATATATTTT
TRBV7-9	14	-	-	TRBJ2-1	CAGRDSNLHNEQFF	TGTGCCGGCCGGGACTCGAACCTCCACAATGAGCAGTTCTTC
TRBV19	16	-	TRBD1	TRBJ1-2	CASSILRQGTNYGYTF	TGTGCCAGTAGTATCCTCCGACAGGGAACTAACTATGGCTACACCTTC
TRBV29-1	14	-	-	TRBJ2-2	CSVVSQGNTGELFF	TGCAGCGTTGTGTCACAGGGGAACACCGGGGAGCTGTTTTTT
TRBV20-1	11	many	-	TRBJ2-7	CSAVEGYEQYF	TGCAGTGCTGTCGAGGGCTACGAGCAGTACTTC
TRBV18	13	few	-	TRBJ1-2	CASSPPTGYGYTF	TGTGCCAGCTCACCACCGACAGGCTATGGCTACACCTTC
TRBV28	15	few	TRBD1	TRBJ1-6	CASSLLWQGASPLHF	TGTGCCAGCAGTTTATTGTGGCAGGGGGCCTCACCCCTCCACTTT
TRBV7-9	16	once	TRBD1	TRBJ2-7	CASSPPWGDRRYEQYF	TGTGCCAGCAGCCCACCATGGGGGGACAGGAGGTACGAGCAGTACTTC
TRBV9	20	-	TRBD2	TRBJ2-2	CASSPGTPLGSGRPPGELFF	TGTGCCAGCAGCCCCGGGACCCCTCTGGGAAGCGGGAGACCCCCCGGGGAGCTGTTTTTT
TRBV6-5	13	-	-	TRBJ1-1	CASSPREGTEAFF	TGTGCCAGCAGTCCCCGCGAGGGCACTGAAGCTTTCTTT
TRBV2	14	-	-	TRBJ2-3	CASSDGGITDTQYF	TGTGCCAGCAGCGACGGGGGAATCACAGATACGCAGTATTTT
TRBV30	16	-	TRBD1	TRBJ1-5	CAWTADDRASNQPQHF	TGTGCCTGGACTGCGGACGACAGGGCTAGCAATCAGCCCCAGCATTTT
TRBV6-5	15	few	-	TRBJ1-2	CASSLQTGTNYGYTF	TGTGCCAGCAGTTTACAGACGGGAACCAACTATGGCTACACCTTC
TRBV29-1	10	-	-	TRBJ2-3	CTSYTDTQYF	TGCACGAGTTACACAGATACGCAGTATTTT
TRBV7-9	16	-	TRBD1	TRBJ1-2	CASSSGQGGGPYGYTF	TGTGCCAGCAGCTCAGGACAGGGTGGTGGCCCCTATGGCTACACCTTC
TRBV2	13	-	-	TRBJ2-1	CASRKEVGNEQFF	TGTGCCAGCCGGAAGGAGGTGGGGAATGAGCAGTTCTTC
TRBV14	16	-	-	TRBJ1-4	CASSHPGGGANEKLFF	TGTGCCAGCAGCCACCCGGGGGGGGGCGCTAATGAAAAACTGTTTTTT
TRBV2	15	-	TRBD1	TRBJ1-2	CASSVKGARLEGYTF	TGTGCCAGCAGCGTAAAGGGGGCGCGATTAGAGGGCTACACCTTC
TRBV9	16	-	-	TRBJ1-4	CASSGRGGTRNEKLFF	TGTGCCAGCAGCGGACGCGGGGGAACGAGGAATGAAAAACTGTTTTTT
TRBV2	14	-	-	TRBJ1-4	CASSVLRANEKLFF	TGTGCCAGCAGTGTCCTCCGGGCTAATGAAAAACTGTTTTTT
TRBV9	13	once	-	TRBJ1-1	CASGHRVGTEAFF	TGTGCCAGCGGACACAGGGTGGGCACTGAAGCTTTCTTT
TRBV13	14	-	-	TRBJ1-5	CASSLGYSNQPQHF	TGTGCCAGCAGCTTAGGGTATAGCAATCAGCCCCAGCATTTT
TRBV18	14	-	-	TRBJ1-6	CASSPPGGSSPLHF	TGTGCCAGCTCACCACCGGGGGGGAGTTCACCCCTCCACTTT
TRBV5-1	15	-	-	TRBJ2-7	CASSLQGSTAYEQYF	TGCGCCAGCAGCCTACAGGGAAGTACAGCCTACGAGCAGTACTTC
TRBV24-1	12	-	-	TRBJ2-5	CATSEAGETQYF	TGTGCCACCAGTGAGGCAGGAGAGACCCAGTACTTC
TRBV6-5	15	once	-	TRBJ2-7	CASSYSTSNYYEQYF	TGTGCCAGCAGTTACTCGACCAGCAACTACTACGAGCAGTACTTC
TRBV10-3	15	-	-	TRBJ2-1	CAISERYLPLDEQFF	TGTGCCATCAGTGAGCGCTACCTTCCCCTAGATGAGCAGTTCTTC
TRBV6-5	13	-	TRBD1	TRBJ1-2	CASSPDRDGGYTF	TGTGCCAGCAGCCCGGACAGGGACGGGGGCTACACCTTC
TRBV12-3/TRBV12-4	13	-	-	TRBJ2-3	CASRDTGTDTQYF	TGTGCCAGCAGGGATACAGGGACAGATACGCAGTATTTT